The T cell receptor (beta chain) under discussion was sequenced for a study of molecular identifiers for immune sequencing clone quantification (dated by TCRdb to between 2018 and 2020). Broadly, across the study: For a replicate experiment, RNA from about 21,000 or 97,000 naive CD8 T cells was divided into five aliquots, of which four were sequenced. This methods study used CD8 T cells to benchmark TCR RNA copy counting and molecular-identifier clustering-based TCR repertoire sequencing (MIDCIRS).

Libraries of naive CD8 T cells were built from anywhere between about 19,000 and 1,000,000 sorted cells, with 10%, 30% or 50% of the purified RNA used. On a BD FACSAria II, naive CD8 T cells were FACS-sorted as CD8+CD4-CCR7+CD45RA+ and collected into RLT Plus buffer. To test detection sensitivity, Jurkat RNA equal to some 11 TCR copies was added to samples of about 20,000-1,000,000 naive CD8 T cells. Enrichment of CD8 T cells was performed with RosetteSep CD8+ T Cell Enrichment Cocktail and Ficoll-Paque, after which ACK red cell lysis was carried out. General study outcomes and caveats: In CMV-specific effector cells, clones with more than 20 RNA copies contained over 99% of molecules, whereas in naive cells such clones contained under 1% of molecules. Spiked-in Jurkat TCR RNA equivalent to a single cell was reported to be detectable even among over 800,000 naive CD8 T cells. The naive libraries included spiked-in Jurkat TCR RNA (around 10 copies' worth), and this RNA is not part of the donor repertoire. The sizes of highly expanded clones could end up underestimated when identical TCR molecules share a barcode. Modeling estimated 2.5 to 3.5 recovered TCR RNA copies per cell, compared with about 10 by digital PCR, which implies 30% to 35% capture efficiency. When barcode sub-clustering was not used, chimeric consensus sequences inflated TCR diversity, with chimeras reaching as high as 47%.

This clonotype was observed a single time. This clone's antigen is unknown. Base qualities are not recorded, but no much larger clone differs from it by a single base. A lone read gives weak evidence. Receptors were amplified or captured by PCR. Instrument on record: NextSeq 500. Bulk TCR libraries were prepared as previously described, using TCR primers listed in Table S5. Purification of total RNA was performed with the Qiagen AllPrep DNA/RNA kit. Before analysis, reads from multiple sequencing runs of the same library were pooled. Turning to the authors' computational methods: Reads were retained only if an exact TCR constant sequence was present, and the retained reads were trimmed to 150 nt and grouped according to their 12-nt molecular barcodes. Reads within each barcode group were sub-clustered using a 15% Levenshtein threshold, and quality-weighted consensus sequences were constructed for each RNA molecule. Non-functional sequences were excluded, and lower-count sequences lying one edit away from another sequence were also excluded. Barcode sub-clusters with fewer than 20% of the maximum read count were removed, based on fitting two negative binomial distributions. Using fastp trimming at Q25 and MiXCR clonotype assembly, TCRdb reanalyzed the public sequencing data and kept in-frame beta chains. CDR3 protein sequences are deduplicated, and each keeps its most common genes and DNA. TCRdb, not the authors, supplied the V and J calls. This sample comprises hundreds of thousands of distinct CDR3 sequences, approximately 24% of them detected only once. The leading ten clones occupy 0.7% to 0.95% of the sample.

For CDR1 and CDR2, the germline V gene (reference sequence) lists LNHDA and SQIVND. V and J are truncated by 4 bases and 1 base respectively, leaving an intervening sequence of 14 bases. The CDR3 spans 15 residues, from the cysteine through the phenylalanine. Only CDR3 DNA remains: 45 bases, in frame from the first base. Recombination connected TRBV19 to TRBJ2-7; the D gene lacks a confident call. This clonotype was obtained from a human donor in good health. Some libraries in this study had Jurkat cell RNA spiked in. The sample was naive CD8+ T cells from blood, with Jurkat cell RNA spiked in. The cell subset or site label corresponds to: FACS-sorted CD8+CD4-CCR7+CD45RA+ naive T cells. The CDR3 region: CASSTTGHPSYEQYF. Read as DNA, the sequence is TGTGCCAGTAGTACGACCGGGCATCCTTCCTACGAGCAGTACTTC.